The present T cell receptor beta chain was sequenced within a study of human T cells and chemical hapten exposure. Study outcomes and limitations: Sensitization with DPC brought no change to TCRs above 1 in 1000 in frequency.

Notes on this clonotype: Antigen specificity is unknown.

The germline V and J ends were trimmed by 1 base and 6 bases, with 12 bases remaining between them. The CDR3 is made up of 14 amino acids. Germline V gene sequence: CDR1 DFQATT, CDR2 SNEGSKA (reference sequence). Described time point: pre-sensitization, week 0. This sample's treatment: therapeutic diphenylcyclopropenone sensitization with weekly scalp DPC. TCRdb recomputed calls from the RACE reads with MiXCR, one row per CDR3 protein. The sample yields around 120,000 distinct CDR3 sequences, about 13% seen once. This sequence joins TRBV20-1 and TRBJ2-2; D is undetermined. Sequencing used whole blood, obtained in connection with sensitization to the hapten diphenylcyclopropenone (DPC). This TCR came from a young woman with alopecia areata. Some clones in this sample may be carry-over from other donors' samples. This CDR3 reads CSARVGAWAGELFF. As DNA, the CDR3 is TGCAGTGCTAGAGTCGGCGCTTGGGCCGGGGAGCTGTTTTTT.